This T cell receptor (beta chain) stems from a study of early T cells in non-severe SARS-CoV-2 infection. Overall study: Sequencing targeted bulk RNA from unsorted whole blood, leaving chains unpaired. Study-level points and caveats: Missing private and CD4 specificities, VDJdb matching favored anti-spike CD8 responses.

With respect to this clonotype: Its target is not known.

Germline V gene lookup returns CDR1 MNHNS and CDR2 SASEGT. There are 13 residues in the CDR3. Deletions cut 10 bases from V and 2 bases from J, with 14 bases between. TCRdb ran MiXCR on the 5' RACE reads and lists one entry per CDR3 protein. This sample has approximately 46,000 distinct CDR3 sequences; under 30% occur once, and the top ten carry around 4.6%. The sequence derives from an adult who was a healthcare worker with PCR-confirmed SARS-CoV-2 infection or an uninfected control (not recorded which). Sequenced material: whole blood, taken at baseline. The chain recombines TRBV6-1 with TRBJ2-5; D remains ambiguous. In DNA form, the CDR3 reads TGTGCCACCGAGGCCCAAGGTCAAGAGACCCAGTACTTC. Translated: CATEAQGQETQYF.